The sequence of this T cell receptor beta chain was determined in a study of blood T cell repertoires in COVID-19 (TCRdb year 2020). For the study in its entirety: Samples from collaborators originated in the United States, Italy and Spain and spanned both the acute and convalescent phases of COVID-19. The sample metadata nearly always contained a de-identified subject ID, COVID-19 status, age in years and sex. The material from the prospective study consisted of cDNA or gDNA derived from T cells, B-cell-depleted T cells, or PBMCs. Deeply sampled blood TCRbeta repertoires from subjects exposed to, actively infected with, or recovered from COVID-19 were included in the dataset. The samples were drawn from the first 160 participants of the ongoing ImmuneRACE study and from 950 to 1,500 subjects provided by 6 global collaborators. Where available, HLA class I and class II types were taken from metadata supplied by the sample provider and were not determined by assay-based typing. The repertoires were made available in a free public database intended to serve as a resource for research on the immune response to SARS-CoV-2. Overall study results and their limits: The amount of clinical and demographic metadata varied by source and participant and was provided uncurated.

The immunoSEQ Assay, a bias-controlled multiplex PCR, was used to amplify TCRbeta CDR3 regions from genomic DNA. The original methods were these. The number of nucleated cells in each sample was estimated by amplification of reference gene primers within the assay. Sequence reads were collapsed and filtered to measure the absolute abundance of every unique TCRbeta CDR3 rearrangement. For each sample, productive Simpson clonality was calculated as the square root of Simpson's diversity index over productive rearrangements. TCRdb obtained this table from immuneACCESS and retained in-frame rearrangements with V and J assigned. These tables miss some clones; where compared with another copy, unresolved V genes account for less than half of the shortfall, and the remainder is unexplained. That table furnishes V, J and clone size, whereas the DNA furnished D and trimming. The table for this sample lists over 300,000 clones; nearly 90% of them were counted only once. Approximately 5% of the sample is in the top ten clones.

Note on this clone: Its binding antigen is unknown. No base qualities exist here, and no much larger clone lies one base off it.

The CDR1 and CDR2 encoded by the germline V gene are MGHDK and SYGVNS. From its cysteine to its phenylalanine, the CDR3 spans 15 amino acids. CDR3 DNA is the only sequence kept; it has 45 bases, read in frame from the first base. Trimming costs V 6 bases and J 3 bases, and their ends lie 15 bases apart. Participants in the prospective study were enrolled through a virtual design, were aged roughly 18 to 100 years, and lived in about two dozen United States geographic areas. Cohort assignment in the prospective study relied on participant-reported clinical history from a screening survey and a study questionnaire. ImmuneRACE Cohort 3 recovered participants were defined by two consecutive negative NP/OP PCR tests, healthcare professional clearance, or symptom resolution. Mobile phlebotomists in the prospective study collected whole blood, serum and a nasopharyngeal or oropharyngeal swab from every participant. Over an approximately 2-month period, participants in the prospective study had the option of providing additional blood draws and questionnaires. Blood samples from the prospective study were shipped frozen or at room temperature prior to DNA extraction.

The sequenced sample was PBMCs or T cells enriched from blood (not recorded which). The chain links TRBV25-1 with TRBJ2-1; possibly the D gene is TRBD2, per 6 matching bases. This receptor was identified in a woman in her twenties or thirties who had recovered from COVID-19. CDR3 loop: CASSKEGPFYNEQFF. The sequence in DNA is TGTGCCAGCAGCAAGGAGGGACCGTTCTACAATGAGCAGTTCTTC.